This TCR beta chain appears in the sequencing data of a study of blood T cell repertoires in COVID-19. Overall study: Material from acute and convalescent COVID-19 was sourced from the United States, Italy and Spain. Sample material is recorded as cDNA or gDNA derived from T cells, B-cell-depleted T cells, or PBMCs.

Germline-derived CDR1 and CDR2 are KGHDR and SFDVKD. CDR3 size: 13 residues. Trimming cost V 4 bases and J 10 bases, with 10 bases left between them. Per the authors' pipeline: Nucleated cell number was recorded as an estimate derived from reference gene primer amplification. The method was immunoSEQ multiplex PCR; TCRdb's version includes in-frame clones alone and lacks a portion of them. That table gives V, J and clone size, and the DNA gave D and trimming. The sample records 70,000 to 75,000 clones, roughly 80% being singletons. The clonotype comes from a man between 65 and 80 years old with acute or convalescent COVID-19. V gene TRBV24-1 combines with J gene TRBJ1-6; D is perhaps TRBD1 (6 bases). The sequenced material came from peripheral blood. CDR3 loop: CATSEGGQSPLHF. Here the CDR3 DNA reads TGTGCCACCAGTGAAGGAGGACAGTCACCCCTCCACTTT.